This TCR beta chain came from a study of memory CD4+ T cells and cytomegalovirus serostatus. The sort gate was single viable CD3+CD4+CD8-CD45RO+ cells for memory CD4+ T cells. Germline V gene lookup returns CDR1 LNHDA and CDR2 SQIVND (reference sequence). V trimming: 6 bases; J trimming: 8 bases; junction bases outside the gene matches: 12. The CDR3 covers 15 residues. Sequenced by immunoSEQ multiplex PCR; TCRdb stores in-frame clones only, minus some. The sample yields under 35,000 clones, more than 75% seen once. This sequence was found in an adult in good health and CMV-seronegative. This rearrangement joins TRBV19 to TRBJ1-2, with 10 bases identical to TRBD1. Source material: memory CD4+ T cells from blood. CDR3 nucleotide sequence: TGTGCCAGTAGGACCCCGTGGGACAGGGGTGGCGGCTACACCTTC. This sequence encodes CASRTPWDRGGGYTF.